The entry that follows covers one TCR beta chain sequence. Its specificity is not known. The sorter processed each CD8+ T cell subset in triplicate at some 330,000 cells apiece. Naive CD8+ T cells displayed a CD45RO-CCR7+CD27+CD95- phenotype. The libraries of TRB cDNA were prepared using 5' RACE with UMI labels. Reprocessing the 5' RACE reads, TCRdb reports a single entry for every CDR3 protein and omits DNA. The listing contains approximately 90,000 distinct CDR3 sequences. Germline V gene data show CDR1 as LNHDA and CDR2 as SQIVND (reference sequence). The CDR3 is made up of 17 amino acids. This entry comes from a study of CXCR3-negative and CXCR3-positive naive CD8 T cells. The study's findings and limits: Comparison of naive CXCR3-negative and CXCR3-positive cells revealed similar TRBV-TRBJ usage, while memory cells differed. Hydrophobicity of TRB CDR3s was greater in CXCR3-positive naive cells than in CXCR3-negative naive cells. Fresh PBMCs went into most assays, and CXCR3 expression partly declined after cryopreservation.

This clonotype was obtained from a human donor in good health. Some clones in this sample may be carry-over from other donors' samples. V usage is TRBV19 and J usage is TRBJ2-1; TCRdb's D call of TRBD2 is untestable without DNA. Material: naive CXCR3+ CD8+ T cells from blood. Subset indicated: CD45RO-CCR7+CD27+CD95- naive CD8+ T cells expressing CXCR3 (TNR3+). The CDR3 protein is CASSIDWAGELNDEQFF.